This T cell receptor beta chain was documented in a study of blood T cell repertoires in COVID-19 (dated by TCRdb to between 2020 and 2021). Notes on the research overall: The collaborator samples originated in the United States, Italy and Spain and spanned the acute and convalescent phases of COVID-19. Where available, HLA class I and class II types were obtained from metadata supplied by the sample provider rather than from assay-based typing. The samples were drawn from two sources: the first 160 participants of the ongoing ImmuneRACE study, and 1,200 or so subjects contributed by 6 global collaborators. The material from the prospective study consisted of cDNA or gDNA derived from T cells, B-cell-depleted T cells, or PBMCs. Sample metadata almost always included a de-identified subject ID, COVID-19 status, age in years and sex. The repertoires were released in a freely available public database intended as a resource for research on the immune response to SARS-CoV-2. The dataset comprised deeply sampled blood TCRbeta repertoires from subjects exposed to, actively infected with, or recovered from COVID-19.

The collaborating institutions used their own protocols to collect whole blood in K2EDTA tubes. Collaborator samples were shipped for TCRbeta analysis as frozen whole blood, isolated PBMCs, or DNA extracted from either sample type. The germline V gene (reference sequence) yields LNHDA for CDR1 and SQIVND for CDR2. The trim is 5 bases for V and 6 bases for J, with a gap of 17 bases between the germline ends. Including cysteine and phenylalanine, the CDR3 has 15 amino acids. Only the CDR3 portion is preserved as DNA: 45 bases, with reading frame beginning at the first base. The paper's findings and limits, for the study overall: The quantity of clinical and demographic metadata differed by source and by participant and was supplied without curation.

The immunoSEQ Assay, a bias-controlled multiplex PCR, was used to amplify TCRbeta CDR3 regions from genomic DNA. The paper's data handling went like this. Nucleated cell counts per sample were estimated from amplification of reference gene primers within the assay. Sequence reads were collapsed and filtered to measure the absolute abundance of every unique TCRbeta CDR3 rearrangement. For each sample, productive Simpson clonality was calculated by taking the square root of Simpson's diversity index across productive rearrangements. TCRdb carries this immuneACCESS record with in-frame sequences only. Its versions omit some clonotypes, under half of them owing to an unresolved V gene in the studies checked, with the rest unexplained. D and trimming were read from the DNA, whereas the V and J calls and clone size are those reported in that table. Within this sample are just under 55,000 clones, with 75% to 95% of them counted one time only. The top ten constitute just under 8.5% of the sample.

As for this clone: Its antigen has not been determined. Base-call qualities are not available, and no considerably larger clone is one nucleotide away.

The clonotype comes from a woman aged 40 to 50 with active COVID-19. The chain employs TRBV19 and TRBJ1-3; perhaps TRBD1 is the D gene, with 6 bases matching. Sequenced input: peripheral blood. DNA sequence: TGTGCCAGTAGTCCTGCTGACAGGCGACTAAACACCATATATTTT. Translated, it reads CASSPADRRLNTIYF.